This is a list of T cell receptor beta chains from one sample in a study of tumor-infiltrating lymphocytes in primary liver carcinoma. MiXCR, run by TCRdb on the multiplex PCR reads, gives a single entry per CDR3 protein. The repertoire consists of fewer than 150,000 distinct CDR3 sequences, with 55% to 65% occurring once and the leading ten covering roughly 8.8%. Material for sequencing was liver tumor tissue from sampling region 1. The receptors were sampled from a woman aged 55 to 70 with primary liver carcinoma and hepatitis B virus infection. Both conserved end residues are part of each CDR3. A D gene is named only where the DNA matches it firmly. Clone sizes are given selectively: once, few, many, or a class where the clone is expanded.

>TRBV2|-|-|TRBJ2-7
TGTGCCAGCATTCTGGTACAGGATAACTACGAGCAGTACTTC
CASILVQDNYEQYF
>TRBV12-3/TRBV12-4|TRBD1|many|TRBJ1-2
TGTGCCAGCGGACGGACAGGGGCCCCTCACTATGGCTACACCTTC
CASGRTGAPHYGYTF
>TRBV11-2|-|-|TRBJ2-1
TGTGCCAGCAGGCGGGGACCAAACTCCTACAATGAGCAGTTCTTC
CASRRGPNSYNEQFF
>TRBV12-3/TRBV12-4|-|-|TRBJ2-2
TGTGCCAGCAGCCACAGCACCAGGGGGCTGTTTTTT
CASSHSTRGLFF
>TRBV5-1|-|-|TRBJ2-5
TGCGCCAGCAGCTACCTGGGGGGCCAAGAGACCCAGTACTTC
CASSYLGGQETQYF
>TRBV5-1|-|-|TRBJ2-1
TGCGCCAGCAGCTCGTCGACAGCCTACAATGAGCAGTTCTTC
CASSSSTAYNEQFF
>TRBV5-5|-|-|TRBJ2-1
TGTGTCAGCAGCTCCCTACTACGATCGGGTTGTATGTATGAGCAGTTCTTC
CVSSSLLRSGCMYEQFF
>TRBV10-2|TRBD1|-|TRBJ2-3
TGCGCCAGCAGTGAGTCGGGGACAGGGACAGATAGCATAGATACGCAGTATTTT
CASSESGTGTDSIDTQYF
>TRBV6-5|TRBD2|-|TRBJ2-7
TGTGCCAGCGGCTCTAGCGGGAGAAGTGGCGGGCAGTACTTC
CASGSSGRSGGQYF
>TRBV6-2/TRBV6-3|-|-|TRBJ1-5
TGTGCCTGCAGTTACTCGAGATCGGGTTCGGGCTATCAGCCCCAGCATTTT
CACSYSRSGSGYQPQHF
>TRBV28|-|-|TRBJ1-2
TGTGCCAGCACCACAGAGTGGGGTGGCTACACCTTC
CASTTEWGGYTF
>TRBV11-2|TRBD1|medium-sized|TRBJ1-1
TGTGCCAGCAGCTTACCCGGGACAGGGTCTGGAGCTTTCTTT
CASSLPGTGSGAFF
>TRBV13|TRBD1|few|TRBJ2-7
TGTGCCAGCAGCTTCCCAATTCGGACAGGGGAGAACTTCGAGCAGTACTTC
CASSFPIRTGENFEQYF
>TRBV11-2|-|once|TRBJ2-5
TGTGCCGGCAGCTTAGCAGGCGAGGGAGAGACACAGTACTTC
CAGSLAGEGETQYF
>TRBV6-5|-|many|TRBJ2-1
TGTGCCAGTACGCGAAGACGAATAGGGGCTTACAATGAGCAGTTCTTC
CASTRRRIGAYNEQFF
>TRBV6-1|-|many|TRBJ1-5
TGTGCCAGCAGCAGGGGACACCTAGACAATCAGCCCCAGCATTTT
CASSRGHLDNQPQHF
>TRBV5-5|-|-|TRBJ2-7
TGTGCCAGCACCCCGAGGACGGGAACCTACGAGCAGTACTTC
CASTPRTGTYEQYF
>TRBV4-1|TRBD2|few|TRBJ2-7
TGCGCCAGCAGCCAGGCCTCTAGCGGGACCCATTACGAGCAGTACTTC
CASSQASSGTHYEQYF
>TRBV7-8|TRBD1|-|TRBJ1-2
TGTGCCAGCAGCCCATCCGGGACAGCTTTTAGAAATGGCTACACCTTC
CASSPSGTAFRNGYTF
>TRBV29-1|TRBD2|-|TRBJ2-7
TGCAGCGTTGAAGGCGGGAGGCCCACGCTCTACGAGCAGTACTTC
CSVEGGRPTLYEQYF
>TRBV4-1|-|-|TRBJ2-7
TGCGCCATCAGCCAAGGTGGCGGGCAGTACTTC
CAISQGGGQYF
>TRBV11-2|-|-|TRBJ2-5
TGTGCCAGCAGCTTACTGCTAGCAGAGTATCAGGAGACCCAGTACTTC
CASSLLLAEYQETQYF
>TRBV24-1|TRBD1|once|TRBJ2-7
TGTGCCATCAGCTCTCGACAGGGGGGGTCCTACGAGCAGTACTTC
CAISSRQGGSYEQYF
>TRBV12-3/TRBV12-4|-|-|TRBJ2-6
TGTGCGAGCAATTTAGCTGGGGCCAACGTCCTGACTTTC
CASNLAGANVLTF
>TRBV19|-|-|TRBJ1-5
TGTGCCAGTAGTATCGACGGAACAGGGAAGAATCAGCCCCAGCATTTT
CASSIDGTGKNQPQHF
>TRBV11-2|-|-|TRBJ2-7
TGTGCCAGCAGCTTGGGACTTCGTTACGAGCAGTACTTC
CASSLGLRYEQYF
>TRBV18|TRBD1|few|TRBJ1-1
TGTGCCAGCTCATCACGGACAGGGAACACTGAAGCTTTCTTT
CASSSRTGNTEAFF
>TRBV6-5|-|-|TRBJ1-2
TGTGCCAGCAGTAACGGGGGTGCGCCTGGCTACACCTTC
CASSNGGAPGYTF
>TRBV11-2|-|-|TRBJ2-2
TGTGCCAGCAGCTTGGAGCCAGCCGGGAAGCCGTTTTTT
CASSLEPAGKPFF
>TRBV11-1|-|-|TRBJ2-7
TGTGTCAGCAGCTTAAGGGGGGCCTCCCACGAGCAGTACTTC
CVSSLRGASHEQYF
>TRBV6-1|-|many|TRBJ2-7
TGTGCCAGCAGTGCCTACAGAAGCGACGAGCAGTACTTC
CASSAYRSDEQYF
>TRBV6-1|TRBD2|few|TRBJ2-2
TGTGCCAGCCAGGGACTAGCCCAGGGCGGGGAGCTGTTTTTT
CASQGLAQGGELFF
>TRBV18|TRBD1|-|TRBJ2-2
TGTGCCAGCTCACCAGTCCAGGGGGACACCGGGGAGCTGTTTTTT
CASSPVQGDTGELFF
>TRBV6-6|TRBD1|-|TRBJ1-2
TGTGCCAGCAGTTACAGGCAGGGGGCGGGTAACTATGGCAACACCTTC
CASSYRQGAGNYGNTF
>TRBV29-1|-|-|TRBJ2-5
TGTAGCATCTTCAGATCGGACTTGGAGACCCAGTACTTC
CSIFRSDLETQYF
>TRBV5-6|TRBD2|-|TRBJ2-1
TGTGCCAGTAGCGGGTCCTGGCGGGGGGCCGAGCAGTTCTTC
CASSGSWRGAEQFF
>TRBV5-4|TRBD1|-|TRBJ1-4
TGTGCCAGCAGCTTGCAGGGGGCTAATGAAAAACTGTTTTTT
CASSLQGANEKLFF
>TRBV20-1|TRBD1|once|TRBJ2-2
TGCAGTTTCAGGCAGGGGGCGCGTGACACCGGGGAGCTGTTTTTT
CSFRQGARDTGELFF
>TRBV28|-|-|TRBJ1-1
TGTGCCAGCGGCCGGTGGAACACTGAAGCTTTCTTT
CASGRWNTEAFF
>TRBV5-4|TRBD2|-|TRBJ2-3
TGTGCCAGCAGCTTGGAACCCCTAGCGGCTAGCACATATACGCAGTATTTT
CASSLEPLAASTYTQYF
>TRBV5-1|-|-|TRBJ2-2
TGCGCCAGCAGCTCCTTGGGAAGGCGGGTGACCGGGGAGCTGTTTTTT
CASSSLGRRVTGELFF
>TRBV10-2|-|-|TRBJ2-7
TGCGCCAGCACCACACCCCCAGGGAGCGGCTCCTACGAGCAGTATTTC
CASTTPPGSGSYEQYF
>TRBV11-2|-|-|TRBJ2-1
TGTGCCAGCAGCCAAAAGTATTTGAGGAAAGGACTTCATGAGCAGTTCTTC
CASSQKYLRKGLHEQFF
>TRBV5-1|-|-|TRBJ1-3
TGCACCAGCAGCCTGGACGGAGCGCTTGGAAACACCATATATTTT
CTSSLDGALGNTIYF
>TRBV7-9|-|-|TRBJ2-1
TGTGCCAGCACTGCAGGGTGGGTGAGCAATGAGCAGTTCTTC
CASTAGWVSNEQFF
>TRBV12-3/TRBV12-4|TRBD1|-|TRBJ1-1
TGTGCCAGCAGCTCGGACAGGGGCGCGGTGTTGTACACTGAAGCTTTCTTT
CASSSDRGAVLYTEAFF
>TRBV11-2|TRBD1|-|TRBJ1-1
TGTGCCAGCAGCTTTACCCGCGTGATGGTCAGGGGGCGTCCGGGTGAAGCTTACTTT
CASSFTRVMVRGRPGEAYF
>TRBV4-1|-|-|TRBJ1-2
TGCGCCAGCAGCGACAGCCATGGCTGCACCTTC
CASSDSHGCTF
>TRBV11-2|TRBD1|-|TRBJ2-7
TGCGCCAGCAACTGGAACGCGGGACAGGGGGGCCGTTACGAGCAGTACTTC
CASNWNAGQGGRYEQYF